This paragraph covers one TCR beta chain sequence. It was with unique molecular identifiers that the TCRbeta library was prepared. TCRdb reanalysed the PCR reads using MiXCR and keeps one entry per CDR3 protein. This table holds a few hundred thousand distinct CDR3 sequences, about 9.5% found once. These data come from a study of T-cell reconstitution after alpha-beta-depleted transplantation in children. Specimen: PBMCs, collected before TCRalphabeta/CD19-depleted stem cell transplant. This TCR came from a boy in the first two years of life with acute myeloid leukemia, due to receive a stem cell transplant.

The chain's CDR3 is CASSVAPGPMNTEAFF. The DNA of the CDR3 is TGTGCCAGCAGCGTAGCGCCAGGGCCAATGAACACTGAAGCTTTCTTT. This sequence joins TRBV9 and TRBJ1-1; D might be TRBD1 (5 bases). This CDR3 contains 16 residues. CDR1 and CDR2 (germline): SGDLS, YYNGEE. V was pared by 0 bases and J by 0 bases, with 12 bases between. The full variable domain, completed using reference TRBV9 and TRBJ1-1, is DSGVTQTPKHLITATGQRVTLRCSPRSGDLSVYWYQQSLDQGLQFLIQYYNGEERAKGNILERFSAQQFPDLHSELNLSSLELGDSALYFCASSVAPGPMNTEAFFGQGTRLTVV.